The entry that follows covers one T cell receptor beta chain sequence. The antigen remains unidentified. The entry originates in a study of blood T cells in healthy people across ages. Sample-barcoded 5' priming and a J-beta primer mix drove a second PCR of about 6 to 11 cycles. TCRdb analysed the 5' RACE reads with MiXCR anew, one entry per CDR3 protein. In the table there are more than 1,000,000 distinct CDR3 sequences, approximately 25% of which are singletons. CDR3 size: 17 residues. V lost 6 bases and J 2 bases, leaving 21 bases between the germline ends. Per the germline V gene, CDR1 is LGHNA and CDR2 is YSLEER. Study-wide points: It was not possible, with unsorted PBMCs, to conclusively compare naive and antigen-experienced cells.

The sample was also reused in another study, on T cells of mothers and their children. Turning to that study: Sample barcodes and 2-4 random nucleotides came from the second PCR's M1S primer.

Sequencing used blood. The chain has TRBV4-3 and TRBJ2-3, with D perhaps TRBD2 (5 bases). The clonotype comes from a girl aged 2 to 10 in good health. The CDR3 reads CASSQRGSFGFTDTQYF. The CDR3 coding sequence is TGCGCCAGCAGTCAGAGAGGGAGCTTCGGATTCACAGATACGCAGTATTTT.